This entry lists 15 T cell receptor beta chains sequenced from one sample in a study of CD39 and CD103 CD8 tumor-infiltrating T cells. TCRdb's copy holds only in-frame clones and misses some; the assay was immunoSEQ multiplex PCR. Of more than 15,000 clones in the sample, under 95% are singletons; the top ten hold about 4.5%. The sequencing input was CD8+ T cells sorted from blood. Described subset: total memory CD8 T cells (CD45RA-CCR7+/-) from blood or uninvolved lymph node. These TCRs come from a human donor with head and neck squamous cell carcinoma.

The chain employs TRBV15 and TRBJ1-4, with unresolved D. Trimming removed 1 base from V and 6 bases from J, with 12 bases in between. Germline V CDR1 and CDR2: LNHNV, YYDKDF (reference sequence). The length of the CDR3 is 15 residues. CDR3 region: CATSRVISSDEKLFF. For the CDR3, the DNA is TGTGCCACCAGCAGAGTGATATCCAGCGATGAAAAACTGTTTTTT. Together with reference TRBV15 and TRBJ1-4, the CDR3 gives the full variable domain: DAMVIQNPRYQVTQFGKPVTLSCSQTLNHNVMYWYQQKSSQAPKLLFHYYDKDFNNEADTPDNFQSRRPNTSFCFLDIRSPGLGDTAMYLCATSRVISSDEKLFFGSGTQLSVL.

The CDR3 here is CASIEGTHSTDTQYF. The CDR3 bases are TGTGCCAGCATTGAAGGGACCCATAGCACAGATACGCAGTATTTT. V usage is TRBV28 and J usage is TRBJ2-3; perhaps D is TRBD1 or TRBD2 (5 bases each). The CDR3 is 15 amino acids. Germline CDR1 and CDR2: MDHEN and SYDVKM. Trimming stripped 7 bases from V and 0 bases from J, with 14 bases between.

The genes are TRBV5-1 and TRBJ2-7; the D gene is possibly TRBD1 (5 bases). The germline V gene has CDR1 SGHRS and CDR2 YFSETQ. V shed 5 bases and J shed 2 bases, with 17 bases lying between them. The CDR3 extends over 15 amino acids. DNA for the CDR3: TGCGCCAGCAGTTTTTCCCGACAGAGTACCTACGAGCAGTACTTC. Protein sequence: CASSFSRQSTYEQYF.

The chain uses TRBV15 and TRBJ1-2, with 7 bases aligning to TRBD1. Losses at the gene ends were 3 bases for V and 3 bases for J; bases not matched to a gene: 1. The germline CDR1 and CDR2 sequences are LNHNV and YYDKDF (reference sequence). This CDR3 has 13 amino acids. CDR3 region: CATSSGTDYGYTF. In DNA form, the CDR3 reads TGTGCCACCAGCAGCGGGACAGACTATGGCTACACCTTC.

This chain uses TRBV6-1 with TRBJ1-1; D might be TRBD1 (6 bases). The CDR3 is 14 amino acids. V was shortened by 6 bases and J by 3 bases, with 14 bases between the two germline ends. The germline gives CDR1 MNHNS, CDR2 SASEGT. DNA of the CDR3: TGTGCCAGCAGCTTCAGGGGTTCGGACACTGAAGCTTTCTTT. Amino acid sequence: CASSFRGSDTEAFF.

The chain couples TRBV4-2 to TRBJ2-3; D is unclear. This CDR3 spans 15 amino acids. Germline V gene sequence: CDR1 LGHNA, CDR2 YNFKEQ. V lost 8 bases to trimming and J lost 0 bases, with 15 bases between them. For the CDR3, the DNA is TGTGCCAGCGACGCGGAACTAACAAGCACAGATACGCAGTATTTT. It specifies CASDAELTSTDTQYF.

Written as DNA, the CDR3 is TGTGCCTGGAGTGCGGGAGGTGCTTACGAGTTCTTC. Amino acid sequence: CAWSAGGAYEFF. The rearrangement uses TRBV30 and TRBJ2-1; 7 bases map to TRBD2. The CDR3 has 12 residues. J gave up 14 bases and V 1 base, and 8 bases lay outside the gene matches. CDR1 and CDR2 (germline): GTSNPN, SVGIG (reference sequence).

The V and J genes are TRBV6-5 and TRBJ2-7; D uncertain. Trimming stripped 2 bases from V and 4 bases from J, with 9 bases between. Germline CDR1 MNHEY, CDR2 SVGAGI. The CDR3 covers 13 residues. CDR3 sequence (DNA): TGTGCCAGCAGTTACACGATGGATTACGAGCAGTACTTC. Translated, it gives CASSYTMDYEQYF.

The V and J genes are TRBV4-1 and TRBJ1-2; 12 bases are a match to TRBD1. Germline CDR1 is MGHRA and CDR2 is YSYEKL. CDR3 length equals 16 residues. V lost 0 bases, J lost 7 bases, and 6 bases stayed unmatched. DNA for the CDR3: TGCGCCAGCAGCCAAGAAGGGGGACAGGGGGCAGGTGGCTACACCTTC. The encoded protein is CASSQEGGQGAGGYTF.

The gene calls are TRBV4-1 and TRBJ2-5, with a tentative D call TRBD1 (6 bases). The J call may be mistaken, given a closer DNA end match to TRBJ2-7. Germline CDR1 and CDR2: MGHRA and YSYEKL. The CDR3 totals 15 residues. The CDR3 reads CASSQVAQGPYEQYF. The CDR3 nucleotides are TGCGCCAGCAGCCAAGTCGCACAGGGTCCCTACGAGCAGTACTTC.

The chain uses TRBV13 and TRBJ2-3; 12 bases agree with TRBD2. Looked up from germline, CDR1 is PRHDT and CDR2 is FYEKMQ (reference sequence). With 3 bases clipped from V and 3 bases from J, the junction kept 4 bases outside the gene matches. CDR3 length: 16 amino acids. The CDR3 reads CASSFRTSGATDTQYF. The CDR3 coding sequence is TGTGCCAGCAGCTTCCGGACTAGCGGGGCTACAGATACGCAGTATTTT.

This sequence joins TRBV5-8 and TRBJ2-5; D is perhaps TRBD2 (5 bases). CDR3 size: 12 residues. Trimming cost V 1 base and J 5 bases, with 6 bases left between them. Germline loops: CDR1 SGHTS, CDR2 YDEGEE. The CDR3 nucleotides read TGTGCCAGCAGCTTGCGGGGTGAGACCCAGTACTTC. Translation: CASSLRGETQYF.

The rearrangement uses TRBV6-1 and TRBJ2-6; 9 bases are a match to TRBD1. The CDR3 consists of 18 residues. With V trimmed by 3 bases and J by 0 bases, 6 bases remained unmatched. Germline loops: CDR1 MNHNS, CDR2 SASEGT. CDR3 in DNA: TGTGCCAGCAGTGACGGGACAGGGTACAACTCTGGGGCCAACGTCCTGACTTTC. This translates into CASSDGTGYNSGANVLTF.

V and J are TRBV28 and TRBJ2-7; D not certain. The CDR3 has 13 residues. Germline CDR1 MDHEN, CDR2 SYDVKM. Trimming removed 5 bases from V and 7 bases from J, with 15 bases in between. The CDR3: CASSPTLTREQYF. CDR3 sequence (DNA): TGTGCCAGCAGTCCAACCCTTACGAGGGAGCAGTACTTC.

J is TRBJ2-1 and V is TRBV4-1; D possibly corresponds to TRBD2 (6 bases). V was shortened by 1 base and J by 16 bases, with 17 bases between the two germline ends. The germline V gene encodes CDR1 MGHRA and CDR2 YSYEKL. The CDR3 has 13 amino acids. CDR3 DNA: TGCGCCAGCAGCCAAGGGATAGCGGTCGGGTCCTTCTTC. Translated: CASSQGIAVGSFF.